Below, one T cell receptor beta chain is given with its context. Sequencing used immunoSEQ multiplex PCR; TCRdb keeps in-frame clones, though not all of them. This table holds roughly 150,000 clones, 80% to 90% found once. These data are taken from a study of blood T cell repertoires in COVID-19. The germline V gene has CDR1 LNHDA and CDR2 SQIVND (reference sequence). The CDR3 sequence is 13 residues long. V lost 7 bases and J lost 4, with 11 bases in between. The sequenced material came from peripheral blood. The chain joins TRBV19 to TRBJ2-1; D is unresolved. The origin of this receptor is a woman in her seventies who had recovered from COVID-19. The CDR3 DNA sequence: TGTGCCAGTAACGAGACTCCGTACAATGAGCAGTTCTTC. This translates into CASNETPYNEQFF.